The 8 T cell receptor beta chains below all came from one sample that was sequenced in a study of blood T cell repertoires in COVID-19 (dated by TCRdb to the early 2020s). The library was produced with the immunoSEQ multiplex PCR assay. The immuneACCESS repertoire file appears here via TCRdb, limited to in-frame rearrangements. These files lack a portion of the clones; in checked studies, under half of the deficit traces to unresolved V genes, and the cause of the others is not known. The sample includes tens of thousands of clones, with approximately 79% observed a single time. The top ten clones comprise 16% of the sample. The sequenced material came from peripheral blood. The origin of the receptors is an elderly woman with active or convalescent COVID-19.

The chain recombines TRBV5-1 with TRBJ1-1; possibly TRBD1 for D (6 bases). The V end was cut by 1 base, the J end by 1 base, with 11 bases between. This CDR3 spans 15 amino acids. Germline V gene data show CDR1 as SGHRS and CDR2 as YFSETQ. The CDR3 DNA sequence: TGCGCCAGCAGCTTGCTGACAGGCACGAACACTGAAGCTTTCTTT. Protein: CASSLLTGTNTEAFF. Full variable domain (missing parts from reference TRBV5-1 and TRBJ1-1): KAGVTQTPRYLIKTRGQQVTLSCSPISGHRSVSWYQQTPGQGLQFLFEYFSETQRNKGNFPGRFSGRQFSNSRSEMNVSTLELGDSALYLCASSLLTGTNTEAFFGQGTRLTVV.

The chain couples TRBV19 to TRBJ1-5; TRBD1 aligns across 10 bases. The CDR3 totals 17 residues. Losses at the gene ends were 4 bases for V and 0 bases for J; bases not matched to a gene: 6. The germline V gene encodes CDR1 LNHDA and CDR2 SQIVND (reference sequence). CDR3 sequence: CASSTTGTGVSNQPQHF. The CDR3 DNA is TGTGCCAGTAGTACTACCGGGACAGGGGTTAGCAATCAGCCCCAGCATTTT.

Written as DNA, the CDR3 is TGTGCCAGCTCACCAGCCAGACAAGAGACCCAGTACTTC. Translating gives CASSPARQETQYF. V and J are TRBV18 and TRBJ2-5; D gene unclear. Trimming cost V 2 bases and J 2 bases, with 6 bases left between them. Germline-derived CDR1 and CDR2 are KGHSH and LQKENI. The CDR3 contains 13 residues.

This clone appeared a single time. The J gene is TRBJ2-5, the V gene TRBV7-2; 11 nucleotides align to TRBD2. This CDR3 contains 16 residues. V dropped 5 bases and J dropped 5; count of bases not matched to a gene: 10. Per germline, CDR1 SGHTA and CDR2 FQGNSA. This CDR3 is CASSAGLADHWETQYF. The CDR3 bases are TGTGCCAGCAGCGCGGGACTAGCGGATCACTGGGAGACCCAGTACTTC. Filled out from reference TRBV7-2 and TRBJ2-5, the complete variable domain reads GAGVSQSPSNKVTEKGKDVELRCDPISGHTALYWYRQSLGQGLEFLIYFQGNSAPDKSGLPSDRFSAERTGGSVSTLTIQRTQQEDSAVYLCASSAGLADHWETQYFGPGTRLLVL.

The chain carries TRBV28 and TRBJ2-4, with D possibly TRBD2 on 6 matching bases. Deletions cut 2 bases from V and 10 bases from J, with 24 bases between. Germline CDR1 is MDHEN and CDR2 is SYDVKM. The CDR3 is 17 residues long. CDR3 amino acids: CASSLGGLGSSQEIQYF. As DNA, the CDR3 is TGTGCCAGCAGTTTAGGGGGGTTAGGGAGTTCCCAAGAAATTCAGTACTTC.

The count of this clone is one. The chain recombines TRBV27 with TRBJ2-3; tentative D call: TRBD2 (5 bases). The CDR3 consists of 15 residues. The V end was cut by 5 bases, the J end by 1 base, with 13 bases between. CDR1 and CDR2 (germline): MNHEY, SMNVEV (reference sequence). CDR3 nucleotides: TGTGCCAGCAGTCCCACGGACTGGGGCACAGATACGCAGTATTTT. This sequence encodes CASSPTDWGTDTQYF.

The V call is TRBV7-2, the J call TRBJ2-3; 9 nucleotides line up with TRBD1. There are 16 residues in the CDR3. Trimming cost V 3 bases and J 5 bases; bases outside gene matches: 9. CDR1 is SGHTA and CDR2 is FQGNSA in the germline V gene. The CDR3 protein is CASSLVHGQGIDTQYF. The CDR3 DNA reads as TGTGCCAGCAGCTTGGTGCACGGACAGGGGATAGATACGCAGTATTTT.

The chain joins TRBV6-5 to TRBJ2-2; D remains ambiguous. Germline CDR1 reads MNHEY; CDR2 reads SVGAGI. V was pared by 6 bases and J by 4 bases, with 3 bases between. The CDR3 consists of 11 residues. Here the CDR3 DNA reads TGTGCCAGCAGCCTCACCGGGGAGCTGTTTTTT. The encoded protein is CASSLTGELFF.